The source of this TCR beta chain is a study of blood T cells in healthy people across ages. For the second PCR, which ran for about 7 to 11 cycles, a sample-barcoded 5' primer and a J-beta primer mix were used. MiXCR, applied by TCRdb to the 5' RACE reads, yields one record per CDR3 protein. The sample has approximately 600,000 distinct CDR3 sequences, 58% seen once. This CDR3 spans 15 amino acids. V gave up 0 bases and J gave up 1 base, with 10 bases separating them. Germline CDR1 SGHRS, CDR2 YFSETQ. This clonotype has only one observation. The V call is TRBV5-1, the J call TRBJ1-1; D unclear. The receptor was derived from a man aged 60 to 69 in good health. The sequencing input was blood. The CDR3 nucleotides read TGCGCCAGCAGCTTGGTGCCGGGCTGGAACACTGAAGCTTTCTTT. This encodes CASSLVPGWNTEAFF.